Listed below are T cell receptor beta chains from one sample, sequenced in a study of post-analysis software for immune sequencing data. TCRdb ran MiXCR on the PCR reads and lists one entry per CDR3 protein. The profile shows 350,000 to 450,000 distinct CDR3 sequences, around 37% of them singletons. Sample: blood. The source is a girl aged 10 to 17 with multiple sclerosis. Each CDR3 is given with its conserved first and last residue. Each record gives: D gene, clone size, V gene, J gene, CDR3 protein, CDR3 DNA. D genes are given only for firm matches. Not all rows give a size; the values are once, few, many and, for expanded clones, a class.

>.|.|TRBV7-9|TRBJ2-7
CASSLLWAGTSYEQYF
TGTGCCAGCAGCCTCCTTTGGGCAGGGACCTCCTACGAGCAGTACTTC
>TRBD2|.|TRBV20-1|TRBJ2-5
CSARDPTSGGFQETQYF
TGCAGTGCTAGAGACCCCACTAGCGGGGGATTTCAAGAGACCCAGTACTTC
>.|.|TRBV12-3/TRBV12-4|TRBJ1-2
CASSEFGLNGYTF
TGTGCCAGCAGTGAATTCGGACTAAACGGCTACACCTTC
>.|.|TRBV6-1|TRBJ2-3
CASSRRAGDSTDTQYF
TGTGCCAGCAGTAGGAGGGCAGGGGATAGCACAGATACGCAGTATTTT
>TRBD1|.|TRBV5-1|TRBJ2-3
CASRAVQGASDTQYF
TGCGCCAGCAGGGCCGTGCAGGGGGCATCAGATACGCAGTATTTT
>TRBD2|few|TRBV7-9|TRBJ2-4
CASSSKTSGGPLAKNIQYF
TGTGCCAGCAGCTCGAAGACTAGCGGGGGGCCGCTAGCCAAAAACATTCAGTACTTC
>.|.|TRBV7-2|TRBJ2-5
CASSFQSHAATQYF
TGTGCCAGCAGCTTCCAATCTCATGCCGCGACCCAGTACTTC
>.|.|TRBV24-1|TRBJ2-5
CATSEGNQETQYF
TGTGCCACCAGTGAGGGGAATCAAGAGACCCAGTACTTC
>TRBD1|.|TRBV29-1|TRBJ1-2
CSVDRRGLGYGYTF
TGCAGCGTTGACCGCAGGGGGCTCGGCTATGGCTACACCTTC
>TRBD2|.|TRBV6-5|TRBJ2-3
CASSYRGGDTDTQYF
TGTGCCAGCAGTTACCGGGGGGGCGACACAGATACGCAGTATTTT
>.|few|TRBV6-1|TRBJ2-5
CASSPRLLPSSQETQYF
TGTGCCAGCAGCCCCCGTCTTCTCCCCTCTTCACAAGAGACCCAGTACTTC
>TRBD1|.|TRBV20-1|TRBJ2-7
CSARAHNRGRAYEQYF
TGCAGTGCTAGAGCTCACAACAGGGGGCGAGCCTACGAGCAGTACTTC
>TRBD2|.|TRBV20-1|TRBJ2-1
CSARAPGLATNEQFF
TGCAGTGCTAGAGCTCCGGGACTAGCGACCAATGAGCAGTTCTTC
>.|.|TRBV5-1|TRBJ1-1
CASGAGAVGEAFF
TGCGCCAGCGGGGCAGGGGCAGTTGGTGAAGCTTTCTTT
>TRBD2|.|TRBV6-6|TRBJ2-7
CASSYSVSGRLPYEQYF
TGTGCCAGCAGTTACTCCGTAAGCGGGAGGTTGCCCTACGAGCAGTACTTC
>.|few|TRBV10-3|TRBJ2-3
CAIMGGRGNTDTQYF
TGTGCCATCATGGGGGGAAGGGGAAACACAGATACGCAGTATTTT
>.|.|TRBV28|TRBJ1-2
CASSFPGGGYTF
TGTGCCAGCAGTTTCCCGGGTGGTGGCTACACCTTC
>TRBD1|.|TRBV7-9|TRBJ2-7
CASSFAGTASYEQYF
TGTGCCAGCAGCTTCGCCGGGACAGCCTCCTACGAGCAGTACTTC